Listed below are T cell receptor beta chains from one sample, sequenced in a study of blood T cell repertoires in COVID-19. Profiling relied on immunoSEQ multiplex PCR, and the TCRdb table lists in-frame clones only, not all of them. This sample has roughly 140,000 clones, with 80% to 90% found just once. Sequencing was performed on peripheral blood. These receptors were obtained from a woman aged 60 to 75 with active COVID-19. CDR3s include the opening cysteine and the closing phenylalanine or tryptophan. The order of the fields is V gene, D gene, J gene, clone size, CDR3 length, CDR3 DNA, CDR3 protein. D genes are given only for firm matches. Not every row has a clone size; where given, it reads once, few, many or a size class.

>TRBV6-2/TRBV6-3|.|TRBJ2-1|.|14
TGTGCCAGCAGTAGGAGGGTGAATAGTAATGAGCAGTTCTTC
CASSRRVNSNEQFF
>TRBV5-1|.|TRBJ2-3|.|18
TGCGCCAGCAGCTTGGTGGCTAGCGCCCTGCCCCGTGCAGATACGCAGTATTTT
CASSLVASALPRADTQYF
>TRBV7-8|TRBD1|TRBJ2-7|few|17
TGTGCCAGCAGCTTACATCAATGGGGACAGCTTTACGTCGAGCAGTACTTC
CASSLHQWGQLYVEQYF
>TRBV6-5|.|TRBJ2-5|.|15
TGTGCCAGCAGTTACTCGAGGTGGGACCAAGAGACCCAGTACTTC
CASSYSRWDQETQYF
>TRBV6-5|TRBD2|TRBJ2-7|.|14
TGTGCCAGCAGTCGACTAGCGGGTAACTACGAGCAGTACTTC
CASSRLAGNYEQYF
>TRBV3-1/TRBV3-2|TRBD1|TRBJ2-7|once|14
TGTGCCAGCAGCTATCCGGGACAGGGCTACGAGCAGTACTTC
CASSYPGQGYEQYF
>TRBV9|TRBD1|TRBJ1-1|.|15
TGTGCCAGCAGCGTCGGGACAGGGAGAGGCACTGAAGCTTTCTTT
CASSVGTGRGTEAFF
>TRBV25-1|.|TRBJ2-2|.|15
TGTGCCAGCAGTGAGTCCCTTATAGAAGCCGGGGAGCTGTTTTTT
CASSESLIEAGELFF
>TRBV24-1|TRBD2|TRBJ2-1|.|16
TGTGCCACCAGTGGGGGGACTAGCGGATCCTACAATGAGCAGTTCTTC
CATSGGTSGSYNEQFF
>TRBV28|.|TRBJ2-3|.|14
TGTGCCAGCAGTTTATCGGAGCTCACAGATACGCAGTATTTT
CASSLSELTDTQYF
>TRBV2|.|TRBJ1-3|.|16
TGTGCCAGCAAAGGGGGTACGGCTACCCGCGGAAACACCATATATTTT
CASKGGTATRGNTIYF
>TRBV6-5|TRBD1|TRBJ1-5|.|15
TGTGCCAGCAGTTACTCCGGACAGGGGGGGTGGCCCCAGCATTTT
CASSYSGQGGWPQHF
>TRBV29-1|.|TRBJ1-1|.|12
TGCAGCGGAGGACACCTGAACACTGAAGCTTTCTTT
CSGGHLNTEAFF
>TRBV19|TRBD2|TRBJ2-7|.|14
TGTGCCAGTAGCGGAATACTAGCGGGAGGCGAGCAGTACTTC
CASSGILAGGEQYF
>TRBV5-1|TRBD1|TRBJ1-3|once|14
TGCGCCAGCAGCAAGGGGACAGGTGGAAACACCATATATTTT
CASSKGTGGNTIYF
>TRBV7-2|TRBD2|TRBJ2-1|once|15
TGTGCCAGCAGTCTTACTATAGCGGGAGGGGATGAGCAGTTCTTC
CASSLTIAGGDEQFF
>TRBV24-1|TRBD1|TRBJ1-5|.|13
TGTGCCACCAGGGGACAGGTCAATCAGCCCCAGCATTTT
CATRGQVNQPQHF
>TRBV4-3|.|TRBJ2-7|.|15
TGCGCCAGCAGCCAAGGGGTCGGGACTTCTGGGGAGCAGTACTTC
CASSQGVGTSGEQYF
>TRBV27|TRBD1|TRBJ1-5|.|14
TGTGCCAGCAGTATCAGGGGGACAAATCAGCCCCAGCATTTT
CASSIRGTNQPQHF
>TRBV4-1|TRBD2|TRBJ2-3|.|17
TGCGCCAGCAGCCAACCTTGGACTAGCGGGAGCCCAGATACGCAGTATTTT
CASSQPWTSGSPDTQYF
>TRBV9|.|TRBJ2-2|.|14
TGTGCCAGCAGCGTAGTAACGGGGACCGGGGAGCTGTTTTTT
CASSVVTGTGELFF
>TRBV4-2|TRBD2|TRBJ2-1|once|21
TGTGCCAGCAGCCCGAGACTAGCGGAACGTTTGGGGTGGGTTCTAAGGAATGAGCAGTTCTTC
CASSPRLAERLGWVLRNEQFF
>TRBV7-7|TRBD1|TRBJ2-2|.|20
TGTGCTAGCAGCCCCTACCTGGCCCCTCCACAGGGGGCGAACACCGGGGAGCTGTTTTTT
CASSPYLAPPQGANTGELFF
>TRBV7-5|.|TRBJ1-1|.|11
.
CAVGAGTEAFF
>TRBV9|TRBD2|TRBJ2-1|.|14
TGTGCCAGCAGCCTGGGCGGGAGCCCCAATGAGCAGTTCTTC
CASSLGGSPNEQFF
>TRBV11-3|TRBD1|TRBJ2-2|.|16
TGTGCCAGCAGCCCCCAGGGACAGGGAAGGACCGGGGAGCTGTTTTTT
CASSPQGQGRTGELFF
>TRBV12-3/TRBV12-4|.|TRBJ2-7|once|12
TGTGCCAGCAGTTTAGGGCGGAGCGAGCAGTACTTC
CASSLGRSEQYF
>TRBV18|TRBD2|TRBJ2-3|once|15
TGTGCCAGCTCACCTCAGCGGGGACCCACAGATACGCAGTATTTT
CASSPQRGPTDTQYF
>TRBV7-3|TRBD2|TRBJ2-1|.|13
TGTGCCAGCAGCCCCCTAGCGGGAAATGAGCAGTTCTTC
CASSPLAGNEQFF
>TRBV28|.|TRBJ1-5|.|11
TGTGCCAGCACGAGCAATCAGCCCCAGCATTTT
CASTSNQPQHF
>TRBV27|TRBD2|TRBJ2-7|once|15
TGTGCCAGCAGTCCCCGACTAGCGGGAGTGGGGGAGCAGTACTTC
CASSPRLAGVGEQYF
>TRBV30|.|TRBJ1-1|.|11
TGTGCGGGGGAGGGGGTAACTGAAGCTTTCTTT
CAGEGVTEAFF
>TRBV15|TRBD2|TRBJ2-1|.|16
TGTGCCACCAGGAGGGGGGGCGGGAGGCTTTACAATGAGCAGTTCTTC
CATRRGGGRLYNEQFF
>TRBV19|TRBD2|TRBJ2-1|few|16
TGTGCCAGTACCCCATTAGCGGGAGGTTCCTACAATGAGCAGTTCTTC
CASTPLAGGSYNEQFF
>TRBV19|.|TRBJ2-7|.|14
TGTGCCAGTAGCTTCTCGGGGGAGGTCTACGAGCAGTACTTC
CASSFSGEVYEQYF
>TRBV11-2|TRBD1|TRBJ2-1|.|15
TGTGCCAGCAGCTTGCGGACAGGGGCAGGTAATGAGCAGTTCTTC
CASSLRTGAGNEQFF
>TRBV6-5|TRBD1|TRBJ2-5|.|13
TGTGCCAGCAGGGGACAGGGAGAAGAGACCCAGTACTTC
CASRGQGEETQYF
>TRBV7-7|TRBD1|TRBJ1-5|few|15
TGTGCTAGCAGCTTAGCGGGACAGGGTAGAGGGCCCCAGCATTTT
CASSLAGQGRGPQHF
>TRBV10-2|.|TRBJ2-2|.|19
TGCGCCAGCAGTGAAGGTCGGCGCAGGACTGGTTTTGACACCGGGGAGCTGTTTTTT
CASSEGRRRTGFDTGELFF
>TRBV3-1/TRBV3-2|TRBD1|TRBJ1-4|.|15
TGTGCCAGCAGCTCCTCCGGGACAGGGGGCGTAAAGACGTTTTTT
CASSSSGTGGVKTFF
>TRBV5-1|TRBD1|TRBJ1-2|.|18
TGCGCCAGCAGCTTGCCACAGGGGGTGGTTCCGGGTAACTATGGCTACACCTTC
CASSLPQGVVPGNYGYTF
>TRBV2|.|TRBJ2-2|.|13
TGTGCCAGCATAACAGAGTACACCGGGGAGCTGTTTTTT
CASITEYTGELFF
>TRBV7-2|.|TRBJ2-1|.|15
TGTGCCAGCAGCCCCAGTACCTTCTCCTACAATGAGCAGTTCTTC
CASSPSTFSYNEQFF
>TRBV2|.|TRBJ1-5|.|12
TGTGCCAGCAGGGCTAGCAATCAGCCCCAGCATTTT
CASRASNQPQHF
>TRBV28|TRBD1|TRBJ2-5|.|16
TGTGCCAGCAGTTCTACCCCGGGACAGCTCCAAGAGACCCAGTACTTC
CASSSTPGQLQETQYF
>TRBV24-1|.|TRBJ2-5|.|15
TGTGCCACCAGTGACCGGACAGTCCCGGGGGAGACCCAGTACTTC
CATSDRTVPGETQYF
>TRBV6-2/TRBV6-3|.|TRBJ2-4|once|17
TGTGCCAGCAGTTACTCGAAATTGCGTACAGCCAAAAACATTCAGTACTTC
CASSYSKLRTAKNIQYF
>TRBV11-2|.|TRBJ2-5|.|16
TGTGCCAGCAGCTTAGTAACGGTGGCAGGGAAAGAGACCCAGTACTTC
CASSLVTVAGKETQYF
>TRBV5-5|.|TRBJ1-5|few|15
TGTGCCAGCAGCTTGGATAACAGGGCCGGGCAGCCCCAGCATTTT
CASSLDNRAGQPQHF
>TRBV10-3|.|TRBJ2-5|.|15
TGTGCCATCAGTGAGGACCTTCGAGGCCGAGAGACCCAGTACTTC
CAISEDLRGRETQYF
>TRBV7-9|.|TRBJ2-1|.|13
TGTGCCAGCAACGCCGGGACTGCAAATGAGCAGTTCTTC
CASNAGTANEQFF
>TRBV29-1|.|TRBJ1-3|.|13
TGCAGCGTTGTAGGGGGCTCTGGAAACACCATATATTTT
CSVVGGSGNTIYF
>TRBV28|.|TRBJ2-7|once|11
TGTGCCAGCAGCGGCCTCGGGGAGCAGTACTTC
CASSGLGEQYF
>TRBV19|.|TRBJ1-2|.|13
TGTGCCAGTAGTATAACAGGGATGAATGGCTACACCTTC
CASSITGMNGYTF
>TRBV10-3|TRBD1|TRBJ2-1|.|17
TGTGCCATCAGTGAGTCTTTCCCGGGACAGGGTCCCAATGAGCAGTTCTTC
CAISESFPGQGPNEQFF